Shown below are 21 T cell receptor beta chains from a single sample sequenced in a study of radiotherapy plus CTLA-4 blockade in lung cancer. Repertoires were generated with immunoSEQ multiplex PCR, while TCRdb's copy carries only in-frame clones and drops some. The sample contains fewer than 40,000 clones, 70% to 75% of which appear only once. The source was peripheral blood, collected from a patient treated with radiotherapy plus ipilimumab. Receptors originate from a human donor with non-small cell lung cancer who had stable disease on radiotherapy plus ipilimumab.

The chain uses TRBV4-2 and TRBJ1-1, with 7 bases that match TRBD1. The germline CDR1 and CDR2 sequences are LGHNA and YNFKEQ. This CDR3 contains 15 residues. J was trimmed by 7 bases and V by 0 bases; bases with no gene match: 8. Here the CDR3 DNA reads TGTGCCAGCAGCCAAGATCGAGTTCGGACAGGTGAAGCTTTCTTT. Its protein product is CASSQDRVRTGEAFF.

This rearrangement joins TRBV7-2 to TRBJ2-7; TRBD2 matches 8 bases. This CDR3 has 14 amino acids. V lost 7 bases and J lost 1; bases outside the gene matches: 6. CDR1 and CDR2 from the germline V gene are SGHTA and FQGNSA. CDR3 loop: CASTVAGSSYEQYF. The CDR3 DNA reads TGTGCCAGCACCGTAGCGGGGAGTTCCTACGAGCAGTACTTC. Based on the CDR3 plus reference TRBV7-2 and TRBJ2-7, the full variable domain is GAGVSQSPSNKVTEKGKDVELRCDPISGHTALYWYRQSLGQGLEFLIYFQGNSAPDKSGLPSDRFSAERTGGSVSTLTIQRTQQEDSAVYLCASTVAGSSYEQYFGPGTRLTVT.

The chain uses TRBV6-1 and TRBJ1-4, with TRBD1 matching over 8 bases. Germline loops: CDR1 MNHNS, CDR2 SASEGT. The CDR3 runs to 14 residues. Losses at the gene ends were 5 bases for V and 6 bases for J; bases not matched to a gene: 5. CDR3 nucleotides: TGTGCCAGCAGTCAGGGACAGGATTATGAAAAACTGTTTTTT. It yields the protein CASSQGQDYEKLFF.

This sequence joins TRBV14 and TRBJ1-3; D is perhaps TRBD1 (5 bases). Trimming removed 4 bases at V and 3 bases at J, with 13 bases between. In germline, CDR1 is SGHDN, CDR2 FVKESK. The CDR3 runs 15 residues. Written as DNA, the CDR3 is TGTGCCAGCAGCCGATTCCAGGGTTTTGGAAACACCATATATTTT. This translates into CASSRFQGFGNTIYF.

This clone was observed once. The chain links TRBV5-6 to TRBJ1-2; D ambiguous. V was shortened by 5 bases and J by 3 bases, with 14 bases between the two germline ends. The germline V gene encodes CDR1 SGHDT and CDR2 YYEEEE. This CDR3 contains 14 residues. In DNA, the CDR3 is TGTGCCAGCAGTTCGACCCAGCTTGACTATGGCTACACCTTC. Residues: CASSSTQLDYGYTF. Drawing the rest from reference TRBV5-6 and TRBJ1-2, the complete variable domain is DAGVTQSPTHLIKTRGQQVTLRCSPKSGHDTVSWYQQALGQGPQFIFQYYEEEERQRGNFPDRFSGHQFPNYSSELNVNALLLGDSALYLCASSSTQLDYGYTFGSGTRLTVV.

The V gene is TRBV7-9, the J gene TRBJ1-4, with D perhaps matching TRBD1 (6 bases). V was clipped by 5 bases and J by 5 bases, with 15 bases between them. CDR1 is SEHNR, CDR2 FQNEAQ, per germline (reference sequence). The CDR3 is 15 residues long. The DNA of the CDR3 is TGTGCCAGCAGCCTCCAGGGGCAGCAGAATGAAAAACTGTTTTTT. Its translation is CASSLQGQQNEKLFF.

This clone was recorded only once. In DNA, the CDR3 is TGTGCCAGCAGCTTAGGGAGCGGGGGCTACGAGCAGTACTTC. This codes for CASSLGSGGYEQYF. The gene calls are TRBV7-8 and TRBJ2-7; 8 nucleotides match TRBD2. CDR1 and CDR2 from the germline V gene are SGHVS and FQNEAQ. The CDR3 totals 14 residues. V shed 1 base and J 3 bases; nucleotides not matched to a gene: 2.

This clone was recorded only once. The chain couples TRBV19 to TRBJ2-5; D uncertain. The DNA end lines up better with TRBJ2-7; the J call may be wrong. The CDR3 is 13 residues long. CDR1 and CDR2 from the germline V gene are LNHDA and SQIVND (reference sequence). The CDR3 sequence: CASSSFNSYEQYF. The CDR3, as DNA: TGTGCCAGTAGTTCGTTCAACTCCTACGAGCAGTACTTC.

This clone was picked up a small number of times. The CDR3 loop is CASSVSGRGSGNTIYF. CDR3 DNA sequence: TGTGCCAGCAGCGTTAGCGGACGGGGCTCTGGAAACACCATATATTTT. The chain employs TRBV9 and TRBJ1-3; no reliable D call. Germline-derived CDR1 and CDR2 are SGDLS and YYNGEE. This CDR3 has 16 amino acids. The germline V and J ends were trimmed by 2 bases and 0 bases, with 12 bases remaining between them. The full variable domain, its missing parts supplied by reference TRBV9 and TRBJ1-3, is DSGVTQTPKHLITATGQRVTLRCSPRSGDLSVYWYQQSLDQGLQFLIQYYNGEERAKGNILERFSAQQFPDLHSELNLSSLELGDSALYFCASSVSGRGSGNTIYFGEGSWLTVV.

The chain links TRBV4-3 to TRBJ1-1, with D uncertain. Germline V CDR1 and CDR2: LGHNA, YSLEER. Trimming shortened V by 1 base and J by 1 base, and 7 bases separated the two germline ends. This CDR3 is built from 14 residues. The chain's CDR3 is CASSQVAQNTEAFF. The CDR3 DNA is TGCGCCAGCAGCCAAGTAGCCCAGAACACTGAAGCTTTCTTT.

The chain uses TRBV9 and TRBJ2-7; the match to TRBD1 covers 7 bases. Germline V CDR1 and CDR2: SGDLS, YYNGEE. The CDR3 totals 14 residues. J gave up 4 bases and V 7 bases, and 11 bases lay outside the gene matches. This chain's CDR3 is CASPRQGKRYEQYF. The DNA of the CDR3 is TGTGCCAGCCCGAGACAGGGAAAGCGGTACGAGCAGTACTTC.

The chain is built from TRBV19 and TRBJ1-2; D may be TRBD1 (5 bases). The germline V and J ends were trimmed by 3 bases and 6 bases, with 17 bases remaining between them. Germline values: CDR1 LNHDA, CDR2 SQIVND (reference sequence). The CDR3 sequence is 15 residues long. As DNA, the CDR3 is TGTGCCAGTAGTATTTATTCGGCAGGGCGCGATGGCTACACCTTC. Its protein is CASSIYSAGRDGYTF.

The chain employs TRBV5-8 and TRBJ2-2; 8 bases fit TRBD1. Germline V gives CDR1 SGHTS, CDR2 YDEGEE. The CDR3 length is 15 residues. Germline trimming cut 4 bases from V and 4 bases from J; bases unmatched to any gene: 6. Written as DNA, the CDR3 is TGTGCCAGCAGCCACCGGACAGGGTCCACCGGGGAGCTGTTTTTT. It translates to CASSHRTGSTGELFF.

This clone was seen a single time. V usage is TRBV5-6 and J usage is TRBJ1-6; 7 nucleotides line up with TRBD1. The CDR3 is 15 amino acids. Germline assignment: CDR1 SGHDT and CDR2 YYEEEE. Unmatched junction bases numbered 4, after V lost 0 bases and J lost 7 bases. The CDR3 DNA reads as TGTGCCAGCAGCTTGGGGGACAGAAGAAATTCACCCCTCCACTTT. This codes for CASSLGDRRNSPLHF.

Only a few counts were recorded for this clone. The CDR3 protein is CASRQVGGATDTQYF. In DNA, the CDR3 is TGTGCCAGCCGCCAAGTCGGGGGCGCGACAGATACGCAGTATTTT. The chain joins TRBV2 to TRBJ2-3; D might be TRBD1 or TRBD2, each matching 6 bases. The V gene lost 8 bases and the J gene lost 3 bases, with 18 bases spanning the gap. The germline V gene encodes CDR1 SNHLY and CDR2 FYNNEI. The CDR3 spans 15 residues. Combining the CDR3 with reference TRBV2 and TRBJ2-3 gives the whole variable domain EPEVTQTPSHQVTQMGQEVILRCVPISNHLYFYWYRQILGQKVEFLVSFYNNEISEKSEIFDDQFSVERPDGSNFTLKIRSTKLEDSAMYFCASRQVGGATDTQYFGPGTRLTVL.

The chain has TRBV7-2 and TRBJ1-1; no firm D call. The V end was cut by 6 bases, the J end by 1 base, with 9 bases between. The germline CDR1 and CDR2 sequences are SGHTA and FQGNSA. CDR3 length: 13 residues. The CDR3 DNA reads TGTGCCAGCAGACAGACAAGGAACACTGAAGCTTTCTTT. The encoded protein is CASRQTRNTEAFF.

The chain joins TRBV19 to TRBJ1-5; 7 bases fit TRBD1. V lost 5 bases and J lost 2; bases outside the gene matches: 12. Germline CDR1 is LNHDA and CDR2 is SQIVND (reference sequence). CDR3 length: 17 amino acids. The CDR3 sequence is CASSLRQGGFGNQPQHF. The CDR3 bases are TGTGCCAGTAGTCTACGACAGGGAGGGTTCGGCAATCAGCCCCAGCATTTT.

The CDR3 reads CASSLGTATNEKLFF. DNA of the CDR3: TGTGCCAGCAGCTTGGGGACAGCAACTAATGAAAAACTGTTTTTT. The chain has TRBV11-3 and TRBJ1-4; 7 bases are a match to TRBD1. The CDR3 consists of 15 residues. Trimming cost V 3 bases and J 0 bases; bases outside gene matches: 1. Germline CDR1 and CDR2: SGHNT and YENEEA.

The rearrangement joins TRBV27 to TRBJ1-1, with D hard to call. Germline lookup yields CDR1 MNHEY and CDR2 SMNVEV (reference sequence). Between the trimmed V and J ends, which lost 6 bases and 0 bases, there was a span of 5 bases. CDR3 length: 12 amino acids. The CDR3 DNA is TGTGCCAGCAGACGCCTGAACACTGAAGCTTTCTTT. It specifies CASRRLNTEAFF.

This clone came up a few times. The CDR3 loop is CASSLGAGVIGNTIYF. In nucleotides, the CDR3 is TGCGCCAGCAGCTTGGGGGCAGGGGTGATTGGAAACACCATATATTTT. The genes are TRBV5-1 and TRBJ1-3; tentatively, D is TRBD1 (6 bases). CDR3 length equals 16 residues. Germline loops: CDR1 SGHRS, CDR2 YFSETQ. The ends were cut back, 0 bases at V and 3 bases at J, with 13 bases in the middle.

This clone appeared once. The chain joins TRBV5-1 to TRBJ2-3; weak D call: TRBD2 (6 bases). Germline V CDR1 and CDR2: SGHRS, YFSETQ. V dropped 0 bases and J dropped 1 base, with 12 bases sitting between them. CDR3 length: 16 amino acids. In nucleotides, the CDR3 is TGCGCCAGCAGCTTGGGTCCGGGGGTGGGCACAGATACGCAGTATTTT. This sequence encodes CASSLGPGVGTDTQYF.